These 23 T cell receptor beta chains came from one sample sequenced in a study of prognosis after radiotherapy for stage I lung cancer. Genomic DNA yielded TCR beta CDR3, amplified by two-round multiplex PCR. The first PCR round targeted every TRBV and TRBJ gene with specific primers. One entry per CDR3 protein, called by TCRdb with MiXCR from the multiplex PCR reads. In the table there are roughly 38,000 distinct CDR3 sequences, roughly 25% of which are singletons. Specimen: PBMCs, collected before or after stereotactic body radiation therapy (not recorded which). Receptors were obtained from a donor over 45 with non-small cell lung cancer.

This clonotype was detected many times. The CDR3 protein is CSAPGEGRGYTF. Written as DNA, the CDR3 is TGCAGTGCTCCCGGGGAAGGGAGAGGCTACACCTTC. The chain couples TRBV20-1 to TRBJ1-2; D not certain. The V gene lost 5 bases and the J gene lost 8 bases, with 15 bases spanning the gap. There are 12 residues in the CDR3. Germline CDR1 is DFQATT and CDR2 is SNEGSKA (reference sequence).

V and J are TRBV5-1 and TRBJ2-1; D perhaps matches TRBD2 (5 bases). V was cut by 4 bases and J by 6 bases, with 11 bases left in between. CDR1 is SGHRS, CDR2 YFSETQ, per germline. The CDR3 runs to 13 residues. The CDR3 sequence: CASSPLEGNEQFF. For the CDR3, the DNA is TGCGCCAGCAGCCCTCTCGAGGGCAATGAGCAGTTCTTC.

Remarks on this clonotype: The likely explanation is a read error, given a far larger clone one base away. The gene calls are TRBV6-4 and TRBJ2-7; D unresolved. The CDR3 sequence is 14 residues long. V lost 6 bases and J 4 bases, leaving 16 bases between the germline ends. In germline, CDR1 is MRHNA, CDR2 SNTAGT. The CDR3: CASSSRCTYYEQYF. CDR3 nucleotides: TGTGCCAGCAGCTCCCGGTGCACGTATTACGAGCAGTACTTC.

This chain's CDR3 is CASAGTVGNTGELFF. The CDR3 DNA reads as TGCGCCAGCGCTGGGACAGTTGGAAACACCGGGGAGCTGTTTTTT. The chain recombines TRBV5-1 with TRBJ2-2; TRBD1 agrees at 7 bases. This CDR3 is 15 amino acids long. Germline values: CDR1 SGHRS, CDR2 YFSETQ. Trimming at V came to 7 bases and at J to 2 bases, leaving 8 bases not matched to a gene.

This clonotype was recorded at least ten times. The genes are TRBV28 and TRBJ1-1; D is uncertain. The CDR3 has 13 residues. V lost 2 bases and J lost 0, with 4 bases in between. The V gene's germline CDR1 is MDHEN and CDR2 SYDVKM. The CDR3 region has the DNA TGTGCCAGCAGTTTAGGTTTGAACACTGAAGCTTTCTTT. This sequence encodes CASSLGLNTEAFF.

This clonotype was seen at least ten times. V and J are TRBV27 and TRBJ1-1; maybe TRBD1 (5 bases). Germline values: CDR1 MNHEY, CDR2 SMNVEV (reference sequence). CDR3 length equals 13 residues. The germline V and J ends were trimmed by 5 bases and 7 bases, with 14 bases remaining between them. The chain's CDR3 is CASSNSGGIEAFF. CDR3 nucleotide sequence: TGTGCCAGCAGTAATAGTGGGGGTATTGAAGCTTTCTTT.

Details on this clonotype: One end of the junction varies from germline; a read error may be responsible. The chain joins TRBV2 to TRBJ1-6; 10 bases fit TRBD1. Germline assignment: CDR1 SNHLY and CDR2 FYNNEI. The length of the CDR3 is 16 residues. For the CDR3, the DNA is TGTGCCAGCCAAACTGCGGGACAGGGGAGAAATCCACCCCTCTACTTT. Protein product: CASQTAGQGRNPPLYF.

The V and J genes are TRBV3-1 and TRBJ2-4; possible D gene TRBD2, 5 bases. V gave up 1 base and J gave up 6 bases, with 16 bases separating them. The CDR3 is made up of 16 amino acids. Germline-derived CDR1 and CDR2 are LGHDT and YNNKEL (reference sequence). CDR3 nucleotides: TGTGCCAGCAGCCAAGGTTCGGGAAAGATCACAAACATTCAGTACTTC. Encoded protein: CASSQGSGKITNIQYF. Using reference TRBV3-1 and TRBJ2-4 for the parts outside the CDR3, the full variable domain is DTAVSQTPKYLVTQMGNDKSIKCEQNLGHDTMYWYKQDSKKFLKIMFSYNNKELIINETVPNRFSPKSPDKAHLNLHINSLELGDSAVYFCASSQGSGKITNIQYFGAGTRLSVL.

The table lists this clonotype with many counts. This chain links TRBV7-6 with TRBJ1-1, with D maybe TRBD1 (5 bases). Trimming took off 4 bases at V and 7 bases at J, with 16 bases between the two ends. Per germline, CDR1 SGHVS and CDR2 FNYEAQ. This CDR3 contains 14 residues. In DNA, the CDR3 is TGTGCCAGCAGCTCAAAATCCGGGGGGAGTGAAGCTTTCTTT. This sequence encodes CASSSKSGGSEAFF.

This clonotype was seen at least ten times. V gene TRBV4-1 combines with J gene TRBJ2-7, with a tentative D call TRBD2 (5 bases). V dropped 1 base and J dropped 0 bases, with 10 bases sitting between them. This CDR3 comprises 15 residues. In germline, CDR1 is MGHRA, CDR2 YSYEKL. The CDR3 bases are TGCGCCAGCAGCCAAGGCCCTCGGGGCTCCTACGAGCAGTACTTC. This translates into CASSQGPRGSYEQYF.

This clonotype was recorded many times. V and J are TRBV5-4 and TRBJ2-5; D gene ambiguous. The CDR3 runs to 14 residues. V was clipped by 2 bases and J by 1 base, with 9 bases between them. Germline-derived CDR1 and CDR2 are SGHNT and YYREEE (reference sequence). This CDR3 reads CASSFGQRQETQYF. As DNA, the CDR3 is TGTGCCAGCAGCTTCGGTCAGCGCCAAGAGACCCAGTACTTC.

This clonotype appeared many times. The chain couples TRBV28 to TRBJ1-1; D not certain. Germline assignment: CDR1 MDHEN and CDR2 SYDVKM. The V gene lost 7 bases and the J gene lost 7 bases, with 7 bases spanning the gap. The CDR3 loop spans 10 amino acids. This CDR3 reads CASTSVEAFF. The CDR3 DNA sequence: TGTGCCAGCACCTCTGTTGAAGCTTTCTTT. The full variable domain, its missing parts supplied by reference TRBV28 and TRBJ1-1, is DVKVTQSSRYLVKRTGEKVFLECVQDMDHENMFWYRQDPGLGLRLIYFSYDVKMKEKGDIPEGYSVSREKKERFSLILESASTNQTSMYLCASTSVEAFFGQGTRLTVV.

In the case of this clonotype: A far larger clone is off by one base, so a read error is likely. The chain joins TRBV6-2 or TRBV6-3 to TRBJ2-3; 11 bases are a match to TRBD2. V lost 5 bases and J lost 5; bases outside the gene matches: 6. Germline CDR1 MNHEY, CDR2 SVGEGT. This CDR3 is 15 amino acids long. The CDR3 coding sequence is TGTGCCAGCAGTGAAGGCGGACTAGCGGGAGATACGCAGTATTTT. This codes for CASSEGGLAGDTQYF.

The V and J genes are TRBV6-1 and TRBJ2-7, with 10 bases aligning to TRBD2. The CDR3 extends over 16 amino acids. The J segment lost 2 bases and the V segment lost 4 bases, leaving 8 bases of the junction unmatched. The germline gives CDR1 MNHNS, CDR2 SASEGT. CDR3 sequence reads: CASSAKTSGATYEQYF. The CDR3 DNA follows: TGTGCCAGCAGTGCGAAAACTAGCGGGGCGACCTACGAGCAGTACTTC.

This clonotype has a count of ten or more. This rearrangement joins TRBV7-9 to TRBJ2-3, with D maybe TRBD1 (5 bases). Germline V gives CDR1 SEHNR, CDR2 FQNEAQ (reference sequence). V was shortened by 6 bases and J by 4 bases, with 8 bases between the two germline ends. The CDR3 runs 12 residues. The CDR3 DNA reads as TGTGCCAGCAGAGGGGCCTCAGATACGCAGTATTTT. Amino acid sequence: CASRGASDTQYF.

This clonotype was counted ten times or more. The chain uses TRBV7-8 and TRBJ2-7; D is undetermined. The CDR3 contains 14 residues. Germline loops: CDR1 SGHVS, CDR2 FQNEAQ. The V end was cut by 2 bases, the J end by 2 bases, with 10 bases between. CDR3 amino acids: CASSLRFEAYEQYF. The CDR3 bases are TGTGCCAGCAGCTTAAGATTCGAGGCCTACGAGCAGTACTTC.

This clonotype was detected ten times or more. V and J are TRBV10-3 and TRBJ1-2; D is possibly TRBD1 (5 bases). In germline, CDR1 is ENHRY, CDR2 SYGVKD. The CDR3 is 15 amino acids. V was trimmed by 1 base and J by 0 bases, leaving 9 bases between them. CDR3 in amino acids: CAISELGRTNYGYTF. CDR3 nucleotide sequence: TGTGCCATCAGTGAGTTGGGACGGACTAACTATGGCTACACCTTC.

This clonotype was counted at least ten times. V gene TRBV20-1 combines with J gene TRBJ2-3; D may be TRBD2 (5 bases). The germline CDR1 and CDR2 sequences are DFQATT and SNEGSKA (reference sequence). Trimming shortened V by 6 bases and J by 5 bases, and 18 bases separated the two germline ends. The length of the CDR3 is 14 residues. CDR3 DNA sequence: TGCAGTGCCACCGAGGGCGGTCCCTTAGATACGCAGTATTTT. The encoded protein is CSATEGGPLDTQYF.

Note on this clonotype: This sequence may be a read error, since a much larger clone differs from it by one base. The V gene is TRBV4-2, the J gene TRBJ1-6; 9 nucleotides agree with TRBD1. Germline loops: CDR1 LGHNA, CDR2 YNFKEQ. Unmatched junction bases numbered 17, after V lost 0 bases and J lost 11 bases. The CDR3 consists of 19 residues. The CDR3 DNA sequence: TGTGCCAGCAGCCAAGATCCAAGCCTACAGGGGGCTCGGAATCCACCCCTCCACTTT. Protein: CASSQDPSLQGARNPPLHF.

The chain employs TRBV28 and TRBJ1-1; 7 bases are shared with TRBD1. Germline V lookup: CDR1 MDHEN, CDR2 SYDVKM. The J segment lost 0 bases and the V segment lost 6 bases, leaving 7 bases of the junction unmatched. This CDR3 is built from 15 residues. The CDR3 DNA sequence: TGTGCCAGCAGGACAGGGAGTGCGATGAACACTGAAGCTTTCTTT. It encodes CASRTGSAMNTEAFF.

Notes on this clonotype: The junction and the germline gene differ at one end; a read error may be behind it. CDR3 in amino acids: CATSSRGLSFGTDTQYF. CDR3 sequence (DNA): TGTGCCACCTCGAGCAGGGGGCTTTCGTTTGGCACAGATACACAGTATTTT. The rearrangement links TRBV19 to TRBJ2-3; 8 bases fit TRBD1. CDR1 LNHDA and CDR2 SQIVND come from the germline V gene (reference sequence). This CDR3 has 17 amino acids.

This clonotype was recorded at least ten times. V gene TRBV5-1 combines with J gene TRBJ2-3, with D hard to call. The germline V and J ends were trimmed by 1 base and 2 bases, with 2 bases remaining between them. The germline V gene encodes CDR1 SGHRS and CDR2 YFSETQ. The CDR3 spans 12 residues. CDR3 in amino acids: CASSLTTDTQYF. The DNA of the CDR3 is TGCGCCAGCAGCTTGACCACAGATACGCAGTATTTT.

This clonotype was picked up many times. The chain recombines TRBV9 with TRBJ2-2; 8 bases match TRBD2. The germline gives CDR1 SGDLS, CDR2 YYNGEE. The trim removed 4 bases at V and 6 bases at J, leaving 5 bases unmatched. The CDR3 spans 14 residues. CDR3 coding DNA: TGTGCCAGCAGCTCTCGAGCGGGGGCCGGGGAGCTGTTTTTT. Protein: CASSSRAGAGELFF.